Included here is one T cell receptor (beta chain) sequence, with context. Its antigen is undetermined. TCRdb independently ran MiXCR on the RT-PCR reads; one entry per CDR3 protein. This table has 650,000 to 850,000 distinct CDR3 sequences, approximately 13% appearing once. The data were obtained in a study of response to subunit inactivated influenza vaccine. Whole-study results and caveats: The authors offered the suggestion that each seasonal influenza vaccination recruits few new T cells.

Germline assignment: CDR1 SQVTM and CDR2 ANQGSEA. The CDR3 extends over 16 amino acids. V dropped 1 base and J dropped 4 bases, with 17 bases sitting between them. This clonotype was obtained from a man aged 50 to 60 who received an inactivated influenza vaccine. The V gene is TRBV29-1, the J gene TRBJ2-1, with no clear D. Material: PBMCs from blood, obtained 14 days before vaccination. CDR3 sequence reads: CSVEGLNNRIYNEQFF. The CDR3 DNA follows: TGCAGCGTTGAAGGCCTAAATAACAGAATTTACAATGAGCAGTTCTTC.